The 10 T cell receptor beta chains reported below all come from one sample, sequenced in a study of blood T cell repertoires in COVID-19. Data came from immunoSEQ multiplex PCR; TCRdb stores just in-frame clones and leaves some out. The data show 390,000 or so clones, 85% to 90% seen once. The sequencing input was PBMCs or T cells enriched from blood (not recorded which). These receptor sequences come from a man between 18 and 29 years old who had recovered from COVID-19.

The J gene is TRBJ1-1, the V gene TRBV12-2; the table's D call, TRBD1, has no DNA check behind it. TRBV12-2 is annotated as a pseudogene. The CDR3 has 15 residues. This CDR3 is CASRLARDRGTEAFF. In nucleotides, the CDR3 is TGTGCAAGTCGCTTAGCAAGGGACAGGGGCACTGAAGCTTTCTTT.

This sequence joins TRBV7-9 and TRBJ2-7; D unclear. V was pared by 2 bases and J by 6 bases, with 8 bases between. This CDR3 has 12 residues. Germline CDR1 and CDR2: SEHNR and FQNEAQ (reference sequence). CDR3 DNA: TGTGCCAGCAGCTTATTTAGTGGCGAGCAGTACTTC. Translated, it gives CASSLFSGEQYF.

The genes are TRBV6-5 and TRBJ1-4, with D unresolved. V lost 8 bases and J lost 8, with 21 bases in between. CDR3 length: 15 amino acids. Germline-derived CDR1 and CDR2 are MNHEY and SVGAGI. CDR3 in amino acids: CASSWHVDREEKLFF. DNA of the CDR3: TGTGCCAGCTCCTGGCATGTCGATCGGGAAGAAAAACTGTTTTTT.

The V and J genes are TRBV6-5 and TRBJ1-2; the D is unclear. V was shortened by 6 bases and J by 4 bases, with 12 bases between the two germline ends. The CDR3 totals 13 residues. Germline CDR1 and CDR2: MNHEY and SVGAGI. CDR3 sequence (DNA): TGTGCCAGCAGCTCAGAGACGGGCTATGGCTACACCTTC. Translation: CASSSETGYGYTF.

The chain employs TRBV5-1 and TRBJ2-1; TRBD1 is a possible D gene (5 bases). The CDR3 has 13 amino acids. Germline V gene data show CDR1 as SGHRS and CDR2 as YFSETQ. Trimming took 0 bases from V and 9 from J, leaving 10 bases between them. The CDR3 reads CASSLESGFEQFF. The DNA for the CDR3 is TGCGCCAGCAGCTTGGAGTCAGGGTTTGAGCAGTTCTTC.

This CDR3 is CASSLSPQGGDGYTF. Written as DNA, the CDR3 is TGTGCCAGCAGTTTATCCCCACAGGGGGGCGACGGCTACACCTTC. The chain combines TRBV27 with TRBJ1-2; 8 nucleotides match TRBD1. CDR3 length equals 15 residues. The ends lost 0 bases at V and 8 bases at J; junction bases unmatched: 8. The germline V gene has CDR1 MNHEY and CDR2 SMNVEV (reference sequence).

On this clone: Additional DNA sequences in this sample encode the identical CDR3. V usage is TRBV12-3 or TRBV12-4 and J usage is TRBJ1-1; a possible D gene is TRBD1 (5 bases). The CDR3 covers 12 residues. Trimming shortened V by 2 bases and J by 4 bases, and 5 bases separated the two germline ends. CDR3 bases: TGTGCCAGCAGTTTAAGGGGCACTGAAGCTTTCTTT. This encodes CASSLRGTEAFF.

The V gene is TRBV30, the J gene TRBJ1-1, with D maybe TRBD1 (5 bases). Trimming took 0 bases from V and 10 from J, leaving 12 bases between them. CDR3 size: 12 residues. Per germline, CDR1 GTSNPN and CDR2 SVGIG (reference sequence). DNA for the CDR3: TGTGCCTGGAGTGTCCGGACATTCCGAGCTTTCTTT. This sequence encodes CAWSVRTFRAFF.

This chain connects TRBV6-8 to TRBJ2-1; 7 positions match TRBD2. The trim removed 8 bases at V and 1 base at J, leaving 5 bases unmatched. The CDR3 covers 14 residues. Looked up from germline, CDR1 is MNHGY and CDR2 is SAAAGT. CDR3 DNA sequence: TGTGCCAGCCGGGGGGATGATTCCTACAATGAGCAGTTCTTC. Residues: CASRGDDSYNEQFF.

The chain employs TRBV6-1 and TRBJ1-2; 7 nucleotides align to TRBD1. The V segment lost 3 bases and the J segment 8 bases; nucleotides outside the gene matches: 15. The CDR3 consists of 16 residues. Germline CDR1 reads MNHNS; CDR2 reads SASEGT. In DNA form, the CDR3 reads TGTGCCAGCAGTGAGGCATTGATCAGGGGGAATTCGGGCTACACCTTC. It specifies CASSEALIRGNSGYTF.